The 24 T cell receptor beta chains reported below all come from one sample, sequenced in a study of blood T cell repertoires in COVID-19. The assay was immunoSEQ multiplex PCR, and TCRdb's table has in-frame clones only and misses some. The sample carries 13,000 to 15,000 clones, over 80% recorded once. Material: peripheral blood. These receptors all stem from a man between 35 and 55 years old with active or convalescent COVID-19.

The CDR3 is CASSIGQVHMNTEAFF. The CDR3 DNA sequence: TGTGCCAGTAGTATAGGACAGGTCCACATGAACACTGAAGCTTTCTTT. This rearrangement joins TRBV19 to TRBJ1-1, with D possibly TRBD1 on 6 matching bases. This CDR3 region has 16 residues. The germline V gene encodes CDR1 LNHDA and CDR2 SQIVND (reference sequence). Trimming removed 1 base at V and 0 bases at J, with 12 bases between.

The table lists this clone with a few counts. V is TRBV7-3 and J is TRBJ1-5; TRBD1 is a possible D gene (5 bases). Trimming took 8 bases from V and 2 from J, leaving 13 bases between them. This CDR3 is 14 amino acids long. CDR1 is SGHTA and CDR2 is FQGTGA in the germline V gene. The CDR3 sequence: CASYERGGNQPQHF. DNA of the CDR3: TGTGCCAGCTACGAAAGGGGTGGCAATCAGCCCCAGCATTTT.

This rearrangement joins TRBV5-1 to TRBJ1-5; 7 nucleotides agree with TRBD1. With V trimmed by 2 bases and J by 7 bases, 9 bases remained unmatched. This CDR3 is 15 amino acids long. Germline values: CDR1 SGHRS, CDR2 YFSETQ. The CDR3 loop is CASSFATGPEQPQHF. The CDR3 nucleotides are TGCGCCAGCAGCTTTGCGACAGGGCCTGAGCAGCCCCAGCATTTT.

The chain couples TRBV14 to TRBJ2-5; maybe TRBD1 (6 bases). This CDR3 has 14 residues. Germline CDR1 and CDR2: SGHDN and FVKESK. V dropped 2 bases and J dropped 5 bases, with 12 bases sitting between them. CDR3 sequence reads: CASSQLGQGETQYF. The CDR3 DNA sequence: TGTGCCAGCAGCCAACTAGGGCAGGGGGAGACCCAGTACTTC.

Details on this clone: At one end, the junction sequence differs from germline, possibly due to a read error. The chain has TRBV19 and TRBJ2-1; maybe TRBD1 (6 bases). CDR1 is LNHDA, CDR2 SQIVND, per germline (reference sequence). The length of the CDR3 is 17 residues. CDR3 coding DNA: TGTGCGAGTAGTTTTACTGTGACAGGAACACCCGACAATGAGCAGTTCTTC. This gives the protein CASSFTVTGTPDNEQFF.

This clone was found a few times. The chain carries TRBV4-2 and TRBJ1-6, with D hard to call. CDR3 length: 19 amino acids. The germline CDR1 and CDR2 sequences are LGHNA and YNFKEQ. The V end was cut by 4 bases, the J end by 0 bases, with 19 bases between. For the CDR3, the DNA is TGTGCCAGCAGCCCTCCGATAGATATCCGGAGCTCCTATAATTCACCCCTCCACTTT. Amino acids: CASSPPIDIRSSYNSPLHF.

The chain links TRBV9 to TRBJ2-3; 7 bases are shared with TRBD2. Germline CDR1 is SGDLS and CDR2 is YYNGEE. Trimming removed 4 bases from V and 4 bases from J; junction bases left unmatched: 12. The CDR3 loop spans 16 amino acids. Here the CDR3 DNA reads TGTGCCAGCAGCCCTCTTGGCGGGGGAGGGGCAGATACGCAGTATTTT. Residues: CASSPLGGGGADTQYF.

The chain recombines TRBV3-1 (or the pseudogene TRBV3-2) with TRBJ1-4; 7 bases align to TRBD1. Germline CDR1 LGHDT, CDR2 YNNKEL (reference sequence). J gave up 7 bases and V 3 bases, and 5 bases lay outside the gene matches. The length of the CDR3 is 14 residues. CDR3 in amino acids: CASSHRQGGEKLFF. The DNA for the CDR3 is TGTGCCAGCAGCCATCGACAGGGAGGTGAAAAACTGTTTTTT.

The chain employs TRBV6-5 and TRBJ2-7; D is perhaps TRBD1 (6 bases). Trimming stripped 6 bases from V and 2 bases from J, with 14 bases between. Germline V CDR1 and CDR2: MNHEY, SVGAGI. The CDR3 totals 14 residues. CDR3 coding DNA: TGTGCCAGCAGGGAGAAGACAGGACCCTACGAGCAGTACTTC. Translation gives CASREKTGPYEQYF.

The chain has TRBV6-2 or TRBV6-3 and TRBJ1-1; possibly TRBD1 for D (6 bases). With 4 bases removed from V and 5 bases from J, the gap between germline ends came to 11 bases. The germline V gene has CDR1 MNHEY and CDR2 SVGEGT. The CDR3 extends over 13 amino acids. CDR3 nucleotide sequence: TGTGCCAGCAGTTCCCCCAGGGGAACTGAAGCTTTCTTT. Its translation: CASSSPRGTEAFF.

This clone was counted a single time. J is TRBJ1-1 and V is TRBV5-1, with 9 bases aligning to TRBD1. V lost 7 bases and J lost 3; bases outside the gene matches: 1. Germline V gives CDR1 SGHRS, CDR2 YFSETQ. The CDR3 is made up of 12 amino acids. CDR3 amino acids: CASGDRDTEAFF. CDR3 DNA sequence: TGCGCCAGCGGGGACAGGGACACTGAAGCTTTCTTT.

This sequence joins TRBV3-1 (or the pseudogene TRBV3-2) and TRBJ1-1; D is unclear. Trimming removed 5 bases at V and 5 bases at J, with 12 bases between. CDR3 length equals 13 residues. The germline V gene has CDR1 LGHDT and CDR2 YNNKEL (reference sequence). The CDR3: CASSGRALTEAFF. CDR3 nucleotides: TGTGCCAGCAGCGGGCGGGCCCTAACTGAAGCTTTCTTT.

CDR3 amino acids: CASSPPGSGGAVYNEQFF. The DNA for the CDR3 is TGTGCCAGCAGCCCTCCCGGTAGCGGGGGGGCGGTCTACAATGAGCAGTTCTTC. The chain carries TRBV7-9 and TRBJ2-1; 11 bases align to TRBD2. The CDR3 has 18 amino acids. Germline CDR1 is SEHNR and CDR2 is FQNEAQ (reference sequence). The V gene end was trimmed by 5 bases and the J gene end by 3 bases; junction bases not matched to a gene: 12.

This clone has just one count. V and J are TRBV6-5 and TRBJ1-3; D is ambiguous. The germline V gene has CDR1 MNHEY and CDR2 SVGAGI. The ends were cut back, 6 bases at V and 1 base at J, with 10 bases in the middle. CDR3 length: 14 residues. CDR3 amino acids: CASRFGESGNTIYF. The DNA of the CDR3 is TGTGCCAGCAGATTCGGGGAATCTGGAAACACCATATATTTT.

The gene calls are TRBV6-2 or TRBV6-3 and TRBJ2-1; TRBD2 aligns across 9 bases. Germline CDR1 reads MNHEY; CDR2 reads SVGEGT. CDR3 size: 14 residues. V was clipped by 6 bases and J by 4 bases; unmatched bases: 4. Here the CDR3 reads CASSHLAGYNEQFF. The CDR3 DNA is TGTGCCAGCAGCCATCTAGCGGGGTACAATGAGCAGTTCTTC.

The chain carries TRBV2 and TRBJ2-7; 10 bases agree with TRBD1. Germline V lookup: CDR1 SNHLY, CDR2 FYNNEI. Unmatched junction bases numbered 12, after V lost 4 bases and J lost 6 bases. The CDR3 contains 16 residues. As DNA, the CDR3 is TGTGCCAGCAGTGGGGGATACCGGGACAGGGGTGGCGAGCAGTACTTC. This gives the protein CASSGGYRDRGGEQYF.

This clone appeared a single time. The J gene is TRBJ1-4, the V gene TRBV10-3, with D perhaps matching TRBD1 (5 bases). The CDR3 is 13 residues long. CDR1 and CDR2 from the germline V gene are ENHRY and SYGVKD. Deletions cut 2 bases from V and 8 bases from J, with 9 bases between. CDR3 residues: CAISEQQGEKLFF. The CDR3 DNA reads TGTGCCATCAGTGAGCAGCAGGGAGAAAAACTGTTTTTT.

This clone was picked up a small number of times. The V call is TRBV7-9, the J call TRBJ1-2; D gene uncertain. The CDR3 extends over 14 amino acids. The V end was cut by 1 base, the J end by 4 bases, with 10 bases between. Germline CDR1 and CDR2: SEHNR and FQNEAQ (reference sequence). CDR3 sequence: CASSLDPRGYGYTF. CDR3 nucleotides: TGTGCCAGCAGCTTAGATCCCCGGGGCTATGGCTACACCTTC.

The V and J genes are TRBV10-2 and TRBJ2-7, with 7 nucleotides matching TRBD1. Looked up from germline, CDR1 is WSHSY and CDR2 is SAAADI. J gave up 2 bases and V 0 bases, and 7 bases lay outside the gene matches. The CDR3 is 16 amino acids. For the CDR3, the DNA is TGCGCCAGCAGTGAGTCGGGACAGCCGATTCCCTACGAGCAGTACTTC. It translates to CASSESGQPIPYEQYF.

This chain joins TRBV5-4 and TRBJ1-2; possibly TRBD1 for D (6 bases). V was trimmed by 3 bases and J by 7 bases, leaving 22 bases between them. This CDR3 comprises 16 residues. The germline V gene has CDR1 SGHNT and CDR2 YYREEE (reference sequence). DNA of the CDR3: TGTGCCAGCAGCTCACAAATACAGGGCCGAGGAGGTGGCTACACCTTC. Amino acids: CASSSQIQGRGGGYTF.

The CDR3 reads CASSQGYSYEKLFF. CDR3 DNA sequence: TGCGCCAGCAGCCAAGGATACAGCTATGAAAAACTGTTTTTT. The chain has TRBV4-1 and TRBJ1-4; D call uncertain. Trimming removed 1 base at V and 6 bases at J, with 9 bases between. The CDR3 contains 14 residues. Germline V lookup: CDR1 MGHRA, CDR2 YSYEKL.

The chain uses TRBV28 and TRBJ1-2; D gene uncertain. CDR3 length: 17 amino acids. From germline, CDR1 is MDHEN and CDR2 SYDVKM. Trimming removed 4 bases at V and 2 bases at J, with 20 bases between. CDR3 DNA: TGTGCCAGCAGTTCCTCCGGGGTCCGAGCAGACAACTATGGCTACACCTTC. It specifies CASSSSGVRADNYGYTF.

There are a few counts of this clone. The chain recombines TRBV5-1 with TRBJ2-7; weak D call: TRBD1 (6 bases). The V end was cut by 6 bases, the J end by 9 bases, with 22 bases between. Germline values: CDR1 SGHRS, CDR2 YFSETQ. This CDR3 has 14 residues. CDR3 DNA: TGCGCCAGCAAACCCCTGGGGGCGTTGCATGCGCAGTACTTC. Translated: CASKPLGALHAQYF.

In its sample, this clone was seen a few times. This chain joins TRBV9 and TRBJ2-1; 7 positions agree with TRBD2. The CDR3 contains 15 residues. Germline assignment: CDR1 SGDLS and CDR2 YYNGEE. V lost 4 bases and J lost 4; bases outside the gene matches: 8. CDR3 DNA sequence: TGTGCCAGCAGCCTGGGGGGGGATGCTTACAATGAGCAGTTCTTC. Amino acid sequence: CASSLGGDAYNEQFF.